This entry concerns a single TCR beta chain. There were healthy Caucasian individuals from Russia, aged roughly 6 to 100, serving as donors. Looked up from germline, CDR1 is MNHNY and CDR2 is SVGAGI (reference sequence). The CDR3 is made up of 16 amino acids. The germline V and J ends were trimmed by 2 bases and 6 bases, with 16 bases remaining between them. The data stem from a study of blood T cells in healthy people across ages. For the second PCR, which ran for about 6 to 11 cycles, a sample-barcoded 5' primer and a J-beta primer mix were used. MiXCR, applied by TCRdb to the 5' RACE reads, yields one record per CDR3 protein. The table shows 1.5 million to 2 million distinct CDR3 sequences, with 28% occurring only once.

This chain connects TRBV6-6 to TRBJ1-4; D call uncertain. The TCR originated in a woman aged 30 to 39 in good health. The sequencing sample was made of blood. CDR3 DNA sequence: TGTGCCAGCAGTTACCCCGAGGGTTACGGGGATGAAAAACTGTTTTTT. Its translation is CASSYPEGYGDEKLFF.